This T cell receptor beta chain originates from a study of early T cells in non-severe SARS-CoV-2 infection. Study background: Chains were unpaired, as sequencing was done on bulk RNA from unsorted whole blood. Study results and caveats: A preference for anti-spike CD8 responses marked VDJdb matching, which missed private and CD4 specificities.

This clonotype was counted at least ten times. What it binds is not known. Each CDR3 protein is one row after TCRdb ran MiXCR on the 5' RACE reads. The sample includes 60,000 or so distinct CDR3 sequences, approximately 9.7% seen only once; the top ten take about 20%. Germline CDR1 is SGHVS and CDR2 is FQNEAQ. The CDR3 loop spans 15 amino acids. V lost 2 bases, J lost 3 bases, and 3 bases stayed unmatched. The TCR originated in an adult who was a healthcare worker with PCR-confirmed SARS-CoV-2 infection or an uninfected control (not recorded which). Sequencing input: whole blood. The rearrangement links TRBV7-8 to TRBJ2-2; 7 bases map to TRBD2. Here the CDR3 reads CASSLTLADTGELFF. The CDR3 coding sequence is TGTGCCAGCAGCTTAACCCTAGCGGACACCGGGGAGCTGTTTTTT.